This T cell receptor beta chain was sequenced for a study of CXCR3-negative and CXCR3-positive naive CD8 T cells. Study-wide findings and caveats: The TRB CDR3s that CXCR3-positive naive cells carried were more hydrophobic than those of CXCR3-negative naive cells. For memory CD8+ cells diversity was much lower, but both naive subsets had comparably high diversity. Naive cells, whether CXCR3-negative or CXCR3-positive, had similar TRBV-TRBJ usage, while memory cells differed.

Germline V gene data show CDR1 as SQVTM and CDR2 as ANQGSEA. The CDR3 loop spans 13 amino acids. In preparing the TRB cDNA libraries, 5' RACE with UMI labels was used. TCRdb reworked the 5' RACE reads into one entry per CDR3 protein, no DNA. This sample's table has 7,000 to 8,500 distinct CDR3 sequences. Within the CD8+ T cell compartment, naive cells were CD45RO-CCR7+CD27+CD95-. Comment on this clonotype: Its antigen remains unknown.

This sequence originates from a human donor in good health. Some clones in this sample may be carry-over from other donors' samples. Sequenced input: naive CXCR3+ CD8+ T cells from blood. The subset was: CD45RO-CCR7+CD27+CD95- naive CD8+ T cells expressing CXCR3 (TNR3+). The rearrangement joins TRBV29-1 to TRBJ1-2. This CDR3 reads CSVEDLTVYGYTF. Complete variable domain (other parts from reference TRBV29-1 and TRBJ1-2): SAVISQKPSRDICQRGTSLTIQCQVDSQVTMMFWYRQQPGQSLTLIATANQGSEATYESGFVIDKFPISRPNLTFSTLTVSNMSPEDSSIYLCSVEDLTVYGYTFGSGTRLTVV.